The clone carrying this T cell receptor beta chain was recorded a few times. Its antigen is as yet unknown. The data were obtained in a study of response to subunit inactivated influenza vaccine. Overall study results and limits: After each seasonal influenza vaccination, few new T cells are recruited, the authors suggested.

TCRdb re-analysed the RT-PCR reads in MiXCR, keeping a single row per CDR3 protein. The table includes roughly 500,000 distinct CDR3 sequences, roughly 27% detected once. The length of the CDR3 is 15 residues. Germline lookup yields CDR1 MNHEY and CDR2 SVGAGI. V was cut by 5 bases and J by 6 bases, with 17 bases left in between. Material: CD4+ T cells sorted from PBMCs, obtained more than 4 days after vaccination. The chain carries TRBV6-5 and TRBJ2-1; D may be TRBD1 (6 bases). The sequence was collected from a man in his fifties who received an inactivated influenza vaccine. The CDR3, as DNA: TGTGCCAGCAGTAACCGGGATTGGGGGCCCAATGAGCAGTTCTTC. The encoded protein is CASSNRDWGPNEQFF.